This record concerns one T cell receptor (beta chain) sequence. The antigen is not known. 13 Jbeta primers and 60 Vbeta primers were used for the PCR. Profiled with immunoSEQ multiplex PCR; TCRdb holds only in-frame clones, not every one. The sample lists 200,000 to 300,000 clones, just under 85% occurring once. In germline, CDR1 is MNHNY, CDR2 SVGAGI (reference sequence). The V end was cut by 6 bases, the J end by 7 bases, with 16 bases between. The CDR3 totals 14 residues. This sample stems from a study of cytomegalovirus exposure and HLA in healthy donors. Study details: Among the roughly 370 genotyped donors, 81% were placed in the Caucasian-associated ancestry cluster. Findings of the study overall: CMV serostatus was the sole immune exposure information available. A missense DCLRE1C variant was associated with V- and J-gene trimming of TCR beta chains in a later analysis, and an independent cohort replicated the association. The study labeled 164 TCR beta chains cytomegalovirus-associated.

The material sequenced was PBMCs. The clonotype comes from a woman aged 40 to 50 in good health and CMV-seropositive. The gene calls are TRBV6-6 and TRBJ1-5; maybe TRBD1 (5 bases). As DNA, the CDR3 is TGTGCCAGCAGGCTAGGACAAGGCGGCCAGCCCCAGCATTTT. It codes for CASRLGQGGQPQHF.